A single TCR beta chain is shown here with its context. Its antigen is still unknown. Germline V gene data show CDR1 as SGHTA and CDR2 as FQGNSA. The V end lost 2 bases, the J end lost 6 bases, and 11 bases lay between the germline ends. The CDR3 is 13 residues long. From cryopreserved PBMCs came about 2 micrograms of genomic DNA used for TCR beta libraries. Clones were read by immunoSEQ multiplex PCR, and TCRdb kept only the in-frame ones, dropping some. The table records 200,000 to 250,000 clones, 70% of them present only once. This specimen belongs to a study of cytotoxic CD8 clonotypes in ibrutinib-treated CLL. Study-level points and caveats: Patients with sustained remission and those progressing were sampled at differing times. Baseline-level clonality went beyond age-matched healthy donors and moved in step with circulating CD8+ T-cell counts.

This chain connects TRBV7-2 to TRBJ2-7; D not certain. This receptor was taken from a human donor with chronic lymphocytic leukemia. Sequencing was performed on PBMCs, taken after 12 months of ibrutinib treatment. As DNA, the CDR3 is TGTGCCAGCAGCTTATCCCCCGTCGGCGAGCAGTACTTC. Translated, it gives CASSLSPVGEQYF.